This TCR beta chain came from a study of blood T cell repertoires in COVID-19. Turning to the study itself: The origin of the acute and convalescent COVID-19 samples was the United States, Italy and Spain. The analysed material was cDNA or gDNA that came from T cells, B-cell-depleted T cells, or PBMCs.

Assay used: immunoSEQ multiplex PCR; TCRdb lists only in-frame clones, some missing. The sample has 270,000 or so clones, approximately 89% seen once. With regard to this clone: At one end, the junction sequence differs from germline, possibly due to a read error.

The CDR3 has 14 residues. Germline-derived CDR1 and CDR2 are SGHNT and YENEEA. The gene calls are TRBV11-3 and TRBJ2-5, with 8 positions matching TRBD2. The source is a man between 35 and 55 years old with active or convalescent COVID-19. The sample consisted of peripheral blood. The CDR3 DNA reads as TGTACCAGCAGCGGACGGGGGGGACAAGAGACCCAGTACTTC. Amino acids: CTSSGRGGQETQYF.